The clone carrying this T cell receptor beta chain is a singleton in its sample. Its antigen is unknown. This sample stems from a study of T cell responses to AZD1222 COVID-19 vaccine. Germline CDR1 and CDR2: SGHDT and YYEEEE. The CDR3 has 16 residues. V lost 1 base and J lost 2; bases outside the gene matches: 5. The data were produced by immunoSEQ multiplex PCR, yet TCRdb's version contains in-frame clones alone and is incomplete. This sample carries 45,000 or so clones, 75% to 85% of them seen once, and the ten largest clones take under 65%. Whole-study findings and limits: Reportedly, close to half of spike-specific TCRs are directed against unmutated variant regions.

Sequenced material: peripheral blood, taken on day 0 of AZD1222 vaccination. The V and J genes are TRBV5-6 and TRBJ2-3; 9 nucleotides agree with TRBD2. The receptor comes from an adult in good health. CDR3 DNA sequence: TGTGCCAGCAGCTTGAAGGGACTAGCCCACACAGATACGCAGTATTTT. Its protein is CASSLKGLAHTDTQYF.